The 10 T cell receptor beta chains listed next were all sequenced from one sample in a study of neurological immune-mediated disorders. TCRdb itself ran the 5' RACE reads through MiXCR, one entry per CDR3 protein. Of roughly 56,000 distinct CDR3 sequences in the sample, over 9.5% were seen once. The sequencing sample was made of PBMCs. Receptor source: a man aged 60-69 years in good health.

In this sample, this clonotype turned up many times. This chain's CDR3 is CSARRSSYEQYF. The CDR3 region has the DNA TGCAGTGCTAGACGCAGTTCCTACGAGCAGTACTTC. The J gene is TRBJ2-7, the V gene TRBV20-1; no clear D. The germline CDR1 and CDR2 sequences are DFQATT and SNEGSKA (reference sequence). Between the trimmed V and J ends, which lost 2 bases and 1 base, there was a span of 6 bases. The CDR3 runs 12 residues.

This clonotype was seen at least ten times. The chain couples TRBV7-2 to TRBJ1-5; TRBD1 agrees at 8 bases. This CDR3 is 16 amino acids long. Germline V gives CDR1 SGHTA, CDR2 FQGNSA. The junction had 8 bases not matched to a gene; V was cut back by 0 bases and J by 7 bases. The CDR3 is CASSLAGGRGQQPQHF. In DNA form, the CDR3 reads TGTGCCAGCAGCTTAGCTGGTGGCAGGGGGCAACAGCCCCAGCATTTT.

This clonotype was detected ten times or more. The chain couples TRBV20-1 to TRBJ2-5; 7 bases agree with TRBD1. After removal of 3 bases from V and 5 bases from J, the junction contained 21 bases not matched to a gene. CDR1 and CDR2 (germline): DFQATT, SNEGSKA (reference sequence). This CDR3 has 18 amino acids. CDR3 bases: TGCAGTGCTAGCCCCAGGGGAAACAGGGGAATCCCCAGGGAGACCCAGTACTTC. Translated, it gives CSASPRGNRGIPRETQYF.

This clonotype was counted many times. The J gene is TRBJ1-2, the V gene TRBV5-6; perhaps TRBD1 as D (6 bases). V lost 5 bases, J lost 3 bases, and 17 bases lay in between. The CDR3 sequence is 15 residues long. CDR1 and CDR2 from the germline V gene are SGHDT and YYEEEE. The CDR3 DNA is TGTGCCAGCAGGGTGGGGTCAGGGGTGGACTATGGCTACACCTTC. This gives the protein CASRVGSGVDYGYTF.

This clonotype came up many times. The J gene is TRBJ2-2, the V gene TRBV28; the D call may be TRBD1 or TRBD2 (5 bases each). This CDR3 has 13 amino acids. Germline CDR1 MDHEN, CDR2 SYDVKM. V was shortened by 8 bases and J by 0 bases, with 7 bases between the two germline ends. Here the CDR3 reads CASLGANTGELFF. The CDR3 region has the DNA TGTGCCAGCCTGGGGGCGAACACCGGGGAGCTGTTTTTT.

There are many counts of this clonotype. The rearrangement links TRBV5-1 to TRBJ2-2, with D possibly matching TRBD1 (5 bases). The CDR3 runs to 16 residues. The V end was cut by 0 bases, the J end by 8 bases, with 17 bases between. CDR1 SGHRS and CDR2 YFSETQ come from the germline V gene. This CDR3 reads CASSLGGPSRPGELFF. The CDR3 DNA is TGCGCCAGCAGCTTGGGGGGCCCCTCGCGCCCAGGGGAGCTGTTTTTT.

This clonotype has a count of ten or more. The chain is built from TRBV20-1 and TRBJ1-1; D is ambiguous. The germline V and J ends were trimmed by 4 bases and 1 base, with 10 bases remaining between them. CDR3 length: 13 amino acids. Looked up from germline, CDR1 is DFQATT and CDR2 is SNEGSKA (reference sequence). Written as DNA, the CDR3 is TGCAGTGCTACTCAATCAGCGAACACTGAAGCTTTCTTT. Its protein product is CSATQSANTEAFF.

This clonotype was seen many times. CDR3 amino acids: CASSYFGSTDTQYF. CDR3 in DNA: TGTGCCAGCAGTTACTTCGGTAGCACAGATACGCAGTATTTT. V gene TRBV6-5 combines with J gene TRBJ2-3; D ambiguous. V gave up 1 base and J gave up 0 bases, with 5 bases separating them. The CDR3 length is 14 residues. The germline V gene encodes CDR1 MNHEY and CDR2 SVGAGI.

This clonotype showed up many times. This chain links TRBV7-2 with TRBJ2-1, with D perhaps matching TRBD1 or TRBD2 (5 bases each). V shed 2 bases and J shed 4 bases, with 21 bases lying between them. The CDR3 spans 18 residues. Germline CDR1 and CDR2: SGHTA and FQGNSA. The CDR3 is CASSLSPLQGVRYNEQFF. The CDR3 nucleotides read TGTGCCAGCAGCTTATCCCCTTTGCAGGGAGTGAGATACAATGAGCAGTTCTTC. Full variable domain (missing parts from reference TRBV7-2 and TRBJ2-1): GAGVSQSPSNKVTEKGKDVELRCDPISGHTALYWYRQSLGQGLEFLIYFQGNSAPDKSGLPSDRFSAERTGGSVSTLTIQRTQQEDSAVYLCASSLSPLQGVRYNEQFFGPGTRLTVL.

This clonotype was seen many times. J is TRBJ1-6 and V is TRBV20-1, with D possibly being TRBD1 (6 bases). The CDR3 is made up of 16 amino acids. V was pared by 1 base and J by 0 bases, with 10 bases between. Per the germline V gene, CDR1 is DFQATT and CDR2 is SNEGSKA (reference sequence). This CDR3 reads CSARVPGVSYNSPLHF. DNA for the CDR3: TGCAGTGCTAGAGTTCCAGGGGTCTCCTATAATTCACCCCTCCACTTT.